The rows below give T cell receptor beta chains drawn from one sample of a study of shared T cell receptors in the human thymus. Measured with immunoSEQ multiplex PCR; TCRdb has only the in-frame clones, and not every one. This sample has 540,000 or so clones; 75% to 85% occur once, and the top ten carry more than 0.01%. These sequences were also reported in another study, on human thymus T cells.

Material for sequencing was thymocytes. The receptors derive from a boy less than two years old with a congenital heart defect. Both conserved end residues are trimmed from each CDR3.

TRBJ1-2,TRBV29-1,SALLRYGYT
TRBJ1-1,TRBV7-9,ASRPWVDMNTEAF
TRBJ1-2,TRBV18,ASSPSLGERLDGYT
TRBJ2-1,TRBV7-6,ASSLGSSGRCSEQF
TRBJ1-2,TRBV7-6,ASSLAIWGHFRSYT
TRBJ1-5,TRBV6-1,ASSEKGAERDQPQH
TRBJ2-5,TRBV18,ASSPTFPTDRGD
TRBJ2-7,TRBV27,ASKPSGRPYEQY
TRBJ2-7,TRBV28,ASSPQRYSYEQY
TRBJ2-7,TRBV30,AWSYRTRRPNRSYEQY
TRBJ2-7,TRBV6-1,ASKRLVKRPYEQY
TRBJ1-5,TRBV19,ASSIDLGQGEPQH
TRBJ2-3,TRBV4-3,ASSSTPGGRTDTQY